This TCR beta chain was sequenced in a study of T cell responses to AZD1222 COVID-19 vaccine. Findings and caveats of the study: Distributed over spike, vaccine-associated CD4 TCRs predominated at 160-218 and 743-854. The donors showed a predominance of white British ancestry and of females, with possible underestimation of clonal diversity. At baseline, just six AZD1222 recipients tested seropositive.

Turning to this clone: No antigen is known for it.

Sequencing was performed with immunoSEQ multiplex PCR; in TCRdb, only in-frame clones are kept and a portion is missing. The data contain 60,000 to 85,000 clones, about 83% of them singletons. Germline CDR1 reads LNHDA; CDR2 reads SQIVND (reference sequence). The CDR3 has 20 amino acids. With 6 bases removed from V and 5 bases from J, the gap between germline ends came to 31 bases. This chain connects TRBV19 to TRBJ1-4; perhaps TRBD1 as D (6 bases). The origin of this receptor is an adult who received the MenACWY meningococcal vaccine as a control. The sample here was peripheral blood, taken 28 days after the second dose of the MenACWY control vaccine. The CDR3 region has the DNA TGTGCCAGTAGAGGTGACAACAGGGTTGCGTCCTACACCGCCAATGAAAAACTGTTTTTT. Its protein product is CASRGDNRVASYTANEKLFF. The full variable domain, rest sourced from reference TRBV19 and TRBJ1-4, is DGGITQSPKYLFRKEGQNVTLSCEQNLNHDAMYWYRQDPGQGLRLIYYSQIVNDFQKGDIAEGYSVSREKKESFPLTVTSAQKNPTAFYLCASRGDNRVASYTANEKLFFGSGTQLSVL.